These T cell receptor beta chains were read from a single sample in a study of blood T cell repertoires in COVID-19. Repertoires were generated with immunoSEQ multiplex PCR, while TCRdb's copy carries only in-frame clones and drops some. The repertoire has 97,000 or so clones, roughly 86% of them found once; the top ten carry approximately 2.9%. Sequenced input: peripheral blood. All receptors derive from a man aged 50-60 years with active or convalescent COVID-19. Both conserved end residues are part of each CDR3. D genes are given only for firm matches. For some rows the clone size is stated as once, few or many, or as a class when expanded; others skip it.

d_gene,v_gene,abundance,j_gene,CDR3nt,CDR3aa
NA,TRBV5-1,NA,TRBJ2-5,TGCGCCAGCAGCTTATATGGACAGCAAGAGACCCAGTACTTC,CASSLYGQQETQYF
TRBD1,TRBV28,NA,TRBJ1-5,TGTGCCAGCAGGGGGACAGGGTGGGTTCAGCCCCAGCATTTT,CASRGTGWVQPQHF
TRBD1,TRBV11-2,NA,TRBJ2-5,TGTGCCAGCAGCCAGACAGGGTCCCAAGAGACCCAGTACTTC,CASSQTGSQETQYF
TRBD1,TRBV6-5,NA,TRBJ1-3,TGTGCCAGCTCCTTGGGACAGGCTGGAAACACCATATATTTT,CASSLGQAGNTIYF
NA,TRBV3-1/TRBV3-2,NA,TRBJ2-5,TGTGCCAGCAGCCAAGGATACTTGACTACCCAAGAGACCCAGTACTTC,CASSQGYLTTQETQYF
NA,TRBV2,NA,TRBJ2-2,TGTGCCAGCAGAGGAATACAGGGCCCCGGGGAGCTGTTTTTT,CASRGIQGPGELFF
TRBD2,TRBV19,once,TRBJ2-3,TGTGCCAGCGGACTAGCGGGGGGCGGGGATACGCAGTATTTT,CASGLAGGGDTQYF
TRBD2,TRBV7-9,NA,TRBJ2-2,TGTGCCAGCCTACGGGGGGCGAACACCGGGGAGCTGTTTTTT,CASLRGANTGELFF
NA,TRBV7-9,NA,TRBJ2-1,TGTGCCAGCAGCTCACAGGGCTATGAGCAGTTCTTC,CASSSQGYEQFF
TRBD1,TRBV15,NA,TRBJ1-2,TGTGCCACCAGCAGTCCCGGGACAGGGCCCAGAAATAGCTATGGCTACACCTTC,CATSSPGTGPRNSYGYTF
NA,TRBV12-3/TRBV12-4,NA,TRBJ2-1,TGTGCCAGCATCTACGAGGGCTACAATGAGCAGTTCTTC,CASIYEGYNEQFF
NA,TRBV28,once,TRBJ2-5,TGTGCCAGCAGTCGGGCAGGGCCACAAGAGACCCAGTACTTC,CASSRAGPQETQYF
NA,TRBV6-5,NA,TRBJ2-7,TGTGCCAGCAGTTTGGACTTTACCACCTCCTACGAGCAGTACTTC,CASSLDFTTSYEQYF
TRBD1,TRBV2,NA,TRBJ1-2,TGTGCCAGCAGCGACAGGGGTGGCTACACCTTC,CASSDRGGYTF
NA,TRBV7-6,NA,TRBJ2-7,TGTGCCAGCAGCTTAGCTGAGGAGCCCGGATACGAGCAGTACTTC,CASSLAEEPGYEQYF
NA,TRBV21-1,NA,TRBJ1-4,TGTGCCAGCACCCAAAGCAGGTGGGACAGGATGAACGAAAAACTGTTTTTT,CASTQSRWDRMNEKLFF
NA,TRBV6-5,NA,TRBJ1-1,TGTGCCAGCAGTTACTCGAATTTTGGTAGCAACACTGAAGCTTTCTTT,CASSYSNFGSNTEAFF
TRBD1,TRBV19,NA,TRBJ1-5,TGTGCCAGTAGTATTACAGGGGCCCCCCGAAGTCAGCCCCAGCATTTT,CASSITGAPRSQPQHF
TRBD2,TRBV11-2,NA,TRBJ2-5,TGTGCCAGCAGCATGACTAGCGGGGGTGGAGAGACCCAGTACTTC,CASSMTSGGGETQYF
TRBD1,TRBV18,NA,TRBJ2-1,TGTGCCAGCTCACCGCAGACAGGGGGTGGAAACAATGAGCAGTTCTTC,CASSPQTGGGNNEQFF
NA,TRBV7-2,few,TRBJ2-2,TGTGCCAGCAGACCGCCGGGAGACAACACCGGGGAGCTGTTTTTT,CASRPPGDNTGELFF
TRBD2,TRBV9,NA,TRBJ2-7,TGTGCCAGCAGCGTACTGGCGGGGGACTCCTACGAGCAGTACTTC,CASSVLAGDSYEQYF
TRBD1,TRBV7-6,NA,TRBJ1-5,TGTGCCAGCAGCCTGGGACAGGAGAGCAATCAGCCCCAGCATTTT,CASSLGQESNQPQHF
NA,TRBV27,NA,TRBJ2-3,TGTGCCAGCAGTTTCCGGGACAAAAGGAGGGATACGCAGTATTTT,CASSFRDKRRDTQYF
TRBD1,TRBV4-2,NA,TRBJ2-2,TGTGCCAGCAGCCAAGATTGGAGGACAGGGATAGACACCGGGGAGCTGTTTTTT,CASSQDWRTGIDTGELFF
TRBD1,TRBV6-2/TRBV6-3,NA,TRBJ2-7,TGTGCCAGCAGTTATTCGGGGACAGGGAGCTACGAGCAGTACTTC,CASSYSGTGSYEQYF
TRBD1,TRBV4-1,NA,TRBJ2-2,TGCGCCAGCAGCCAATTGCACAGGGGGGACACCGGGGAGCTGTTTTTT,CASSQLHRGDTGELFF
NA,TRBV27,NA,TRBJ2-7,TGTGCCAGCAGTCCCGGACAAGTTTACTCCTACGAGCAGTACTTC,CASSPGQVYSYEQYF
NA,TRBV28,NA,TRBJ2-7,TGTGCCAGCAGTTTCTGGGGGGAGTTCAACGAGCAGTACTTC,CASSFWGEFNEQYF
TRBD2,TRBV6-2/TRBV6-3,NA,TRBJ2-3,TGTGCCAGCAGTGACCCTCGGGGAGGGCGGGCAGATACGCAGTATTTT,CASSDPRGGRADTQYF
NA,TRBV2,NA,TRBJ1-1,TGTGCCAGCAGTGAATATAATCTGAACACTGAAGCTTTCTTT,CASSEYNLNTEAFF
TRBD2,TRBV7-2,NA,TRBJ2-5,TGTGCCAGCATCGTTAGCGGGGGAGCGAAGACCCAGTACTTC,CASIVSGGAKTQYF
NA,TRBV3-1/TRBV3-2,NA,TRBJ1-2,TGTGCCAGCAGCCAAGGACACCACGACCAAGTGAGTGGCTACACCTTC,CASSQGHHDQVSGYTF
NA,TRBV18,NA,TRBJ2-1,TGTGCCAGCTCACCACAAGGGAGGAATGAGCAGTTCTTC,CASSPQGRNEQFF
NA,TRBV2,NA,TRBJ1-6,TGTGCCAGCACCTCGGACAGCTCCTATAATTCACCCCTCCACTTT,CASTSDSSYNSPLHF
NA,TRBV9,few,TRBJ1-1,TGTGCCAGCAGCGTAGACACGAACACTGAAGCTTTCTTT,CASSVDTNTEAFF
NA,TRBV6-2/TRBV6-3,NA,TRBJ2-5,TGTGCCAGCAGTTACTGGCAGCGAGAGACCCAGTACTTC,CASSYWQRETQYF
NA,TRBV27,once,TRBJ2-5,TGTGCCAGCAGTTTATTAGGGGACAACTCGCAAGAGACCCAGTACTTC,CASSLLGDNSQETQYF
NA,TRBV6-6,NA,TRBJ1-5,TGTGCCAGCAGTTACGGGGAGAGCAATCAGCCCCAGCATTTT,CASSYGESNQPQHF
NA,TRBV28,NA,TRBJ2-4,TGTGCCAGCAGCCCTGGGGAGAAAAACATTCAGTACTTC,CASSPGEKNIQYF